This T cell receptor beta chain was observed in a study of T cells after yellow fever vaccination. Study details: Fractions of low cell number were prepared using SMART-Seq v4 Ultra Low Input.

Study-level results: A large majority of primary-vaccination clones showed up again after the booster (around 95% CD4, almost 90% CD8).

V lost 1 base and J 2 bases, leaving 11 bases between the germline ends. This CDR3 contains 15 residues. The germline CDR1 and CDR2 sequences are SGHRS and YFSETQ. By 5'RACE template switching, TCR cDNA was produced, with a universal primer site and UMIs added in the process. TCRdb redid the calling of the 5' RACE reads with MiXCR, one entry per CDR3 protein. Of around 310,000 distinct CDR3 sequences listed, approximately 3.9% are singletons. This clonotype was found many times. The antigen is not known. This TCR came from a man aged 18 to 29 who received the YFV17D yellow fever vaccine. The J gene is TRBJ2-3, the V gene TRBV5-1, with a possible D match to TRBD2 (5 bases). The material was PBMCs, obtained on the day of the yellow fever booster vaccination. Here the CDR3 reads CASSLRGDHTDTQYF. CDR3 in DNA: TGCGCCAGCAGCTTGCGGGGAGACCACACAGATACGCAGTATTTT.